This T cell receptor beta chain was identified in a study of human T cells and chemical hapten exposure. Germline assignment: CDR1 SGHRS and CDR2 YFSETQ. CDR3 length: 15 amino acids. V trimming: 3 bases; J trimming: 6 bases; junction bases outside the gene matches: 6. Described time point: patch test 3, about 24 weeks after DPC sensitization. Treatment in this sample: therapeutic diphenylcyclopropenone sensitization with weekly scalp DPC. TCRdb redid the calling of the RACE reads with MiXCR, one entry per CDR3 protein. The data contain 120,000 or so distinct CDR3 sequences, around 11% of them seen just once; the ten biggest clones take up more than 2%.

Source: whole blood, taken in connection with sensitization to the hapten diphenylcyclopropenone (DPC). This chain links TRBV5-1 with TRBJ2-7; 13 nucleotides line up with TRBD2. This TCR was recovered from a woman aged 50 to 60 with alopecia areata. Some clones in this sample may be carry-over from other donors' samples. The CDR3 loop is CASSSGLAGEGEQYF. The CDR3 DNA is TGCGCCAGCAGCTCCGGACTAGCGGGAGAGGGCGAGCAGTACTTC.